These 11 T cell receptor beta chains were all obtained from the same sample, sequenced in a study of T cell repertoires and HLA-DP antigens. These receptors have no known antigen. Only in-frame clones appear in the TCRdb table, and some are missing; sequencing was by immunoSEQ multiplex PCR. The repertoire includes 85,000 to 90,000 clones, about nine tenths of them detected once, and around 1.7% sits in the top ten. The sequenced material came from CD4+ T cells from PBMCs. The receptors come from a man aged 50-59 years in good health and CMV-seronegative.

The rearrangement joins TRBV19 to TRBJ1-5, with D possibly being TRBD1 (6 bases). CDR1 and CDR2 (germline): LNHDA, SQIVND (reference sequence). The CDR3 length is 15 residues. Trimming shortened V by 0 bases and J by 5 bases, and 11 bases separated the two germline ends. Here the CDR3 DNA reads TGTGCCAGTAGTATAGACACCCAGGGGTATCAGCCCCAGCATTTT. As protein: CASSIDTQGYQPQHF.

This clone appeared a single time. The chain employs TRBV9 and TRBJ1-6; D is possibly TRBD1 (6 bases). This CDR3 has 17 amino acids. Germline CDR1 and CDR2: SGDLS and YYNGEE. Trimming removed 3 bases from V and 5 bases from J, with 18 bases in between. The CDR3 nucleotides read TGTGCCAGCAGCGCCCAACCGACAGGATTTAATAATTCACCCCTCCACTTT. It codes for CASSAQPTGFNNSPLHF.

The rearrangement uses TRBV7-2 and TRBJ2-7; 7 bases agree with TRBD2. The J segment lost 1 base and the V segment lost 1 base, leaving 7 bases of the junction unmatched. Germline V CDR1 and CDR2: SGHTA, FQGNSA. CDR3 size: 16 residues. CDR3 bases: TGTGCCAGCAGCTTAGAGGCGGGAGTATGGTCCTACGAGCAGTACTTC. Its protein product is CASSLEAGVWSYEQYF.

The V and J genes are TRBV2 and TRBJ1-2, with D perhaps TRBD1 (6 bases). The ends were cut back, 4 bases at V and 8 bases at J, with 11 bases in the middle. Germline-derived CDR1 and CDR2 are SNHLY and FYNNEI. The CDR3 consists of 12 residues. In DNA, the CDR3 is TGTGCCAGCAGTGTTGACACAGGGGGCTACACCTTC. As protein: CASSVDTGGYTF.

V is TRBV19 and J is TRBJ1-2; 9 bases match TRBD1. This CDR3 contains 14 residues. Germline lookup yields CDR1 LNHDA and CDR2 SQIVND (reference sequence). After removal of 5 bases from V and 6 bases from J, the junction contained 7 bases not matched to a gene. The CDR3 coding sequence is TGTGCCAGTAGTTTCCGGGACAGGGTTCATGGCTACACCTTC. Translating it yields CASSFRDRVHGYTF.

The V and J genes are TRBV5-4 and TRBJ2-1; 11 bases match TRBD2. The germline CDR1 and CDR2 sequences are SGHNT and YYREEE (reference sequence). V lost 4 bases to trimming and J lost 4 bases; unmatched junction nucleotides: 7. The CDR3 length is 16 residues. For the CDR3, the DNA is TGTGCCAGCAGCCTCCCGGGACTAGCGGAATACAATGAGCAGTTCTTC. Its protein product is CASSLPGLAEYNEQFF.

V is TRBV6-5 and J is TRBJ2-5, with a weak D call TRBD1 (5 bases). TRBJ2-7 explains the end of the DNA better; the J call may be wrong. Germline-derived CDR1 and CDR2 are MNHEY and SVGAGI. The CDR3 is 15 residues long. Written as DNA, the CDR3 is TGTGCCAGCAGTTACGGTTGGCAGGGCCACTACGAGCAGTACTTC. Translating gives CASSYGWQGHYEQYF.

The chain has TRBV2 and TRBJ1-1, with no clear D. The CDR3 is made up of 14 amino acids. Germline V CDR1 and CDR2: SNHLY, FYNNEI. Trimming left V 5 bases short and J 1 base short, with 11 bases between. The CDR3 DNA sequence: TGTGCCAGCAGTCTCGAGGGATCGAACACTGAAGCTTTCTTT. It encodes CASSLEGSNTEAFF.

This sequence joins TRBV7-3 and TRBJ2-2; D is possibly TRBD2 (5 bases). CDR1 SGHTA and CDR2 FQGTGA come from the germline V gene. The CDR3 covers 14 residues. The V and J ends lost 5 bases and 4 bases respectively, with 11 bases between them. This CDR3 is CASSRRAGTGELFF. In nucleotides, the CDR3 is TGTGCCAGCAGCCGAAGGGCGGGCACCGGGGAGCTGTTTTTT.

The J gene is TRBJ2-1, the V gene TRBV12-5; D remains ambiguous. CDR3 length equals 12 residues. Germline V gives CDR1 LGHNT, CDR2 FRNRAP. V was trimmed by 6 bases and J by 10 bases, leaving 13 bases between them. The CDR3 DNA is TGTGCTAGTGGGGGAAGGGCTTTGGAGCAGTTCTTC. Encoded protein: CASGGRALEQFF. The full variable domain, with the rest looked up from reference TRBV12-5 and TRBJ2-1, is DARVTQTPRHKVTEMGQEVTMRCQPILGHNTVFWYRQTMMQGLELLAYFRNRAPLDDSGMPKDRFSAEMPDATLATLKIQPSEPRDSAVYFCASGGRALEQFFGPGTRLTVL.

This clone was observed a single time. The chain uses TRBV10-3 and TRBJ2-5, with no clear D. The DNA end is a closer match to TRBJ2-7, so the J assignment may be wrong. Per germline, CDR1 ENHRY and CDR2 SYGVKD. CDR3 length: 14 amino acids. The CDR3 sequence: CAISESKGNSEQYF. The CDR3, as DNA: TGTGCCATCAGTGAGTCAAAAGGGAATAGCGAGCAGTACTTC.